This entry is about one T cell receptor (beta chain). TCRdb re-called the RT-PCR reads through MiXCR, storing one row per CDR3 protein. The sample has about 40,000 distinct CDR3 sequences, more than 30% seen once. This record comes from a study of patients and donors after allogeneic stem cell transplantation. Between the trimmed V and J ends, which lost 2 bases and 2 bases, there was a span of 13 bases. CDR3 length: 17 residues. Germline V gives CDR1 LGHDT, CDR2 YNNKEL (reference sequence). Sequenced material: blood, either unsorted or a sorted T cell fraction (not recorded which). This TCR was sampled from a human donor who was either an allogeneic HSCT recipient or a stem cell or donor lymphocyte infusion donor (not recorded which). It is not recorded whose cells these are; they may come from a transplant donor. The chain is built from TRBV3-1 and TRBJ2-6; TRBD2 is a possible D gene (6 bases). This CDR3 reads CASSQWRDRAGANVLTF. CDR3 coding DNA: TGTGCCAGCAGCCAATGGCGGGATAGGGCTGGGGCCAACGTCCTGACTTTC.